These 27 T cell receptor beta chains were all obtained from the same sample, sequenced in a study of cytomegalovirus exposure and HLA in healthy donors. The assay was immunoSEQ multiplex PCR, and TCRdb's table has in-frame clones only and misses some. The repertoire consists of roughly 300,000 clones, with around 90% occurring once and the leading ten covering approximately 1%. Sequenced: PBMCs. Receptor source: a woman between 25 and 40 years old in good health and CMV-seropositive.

The CDR3 DNA reads as TGTGCCAGCAGCCCTCCCGGGGGAGCGGCACACAATGAGCAGTTCTTC. This translates into CASSPPGGAAHNEQFF. V gene TRBV13 combines with J gene TRBJ2-1, with D perhaps TRBD2 (6 bases). The germline CDR1 and CDR2 sequences are PRHDT and FYEKMQ (reference sequence). This CDR3 has 16 residues. V was cut by 5 bases and J by 5 bases, with 19 bases left in between.

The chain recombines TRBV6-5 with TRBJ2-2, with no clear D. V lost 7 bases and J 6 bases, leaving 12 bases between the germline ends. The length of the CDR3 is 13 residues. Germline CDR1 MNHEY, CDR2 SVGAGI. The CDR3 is CASTQSVAGELFF. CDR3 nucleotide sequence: TGTGCCAGCACCCAAAGTGTCGCCGGGGAGCTGTTTTTT.

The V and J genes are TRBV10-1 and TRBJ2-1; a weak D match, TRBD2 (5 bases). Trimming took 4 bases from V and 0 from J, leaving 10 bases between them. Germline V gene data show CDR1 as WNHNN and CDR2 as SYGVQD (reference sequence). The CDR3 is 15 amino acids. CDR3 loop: CASSVCTSSYNEQFF. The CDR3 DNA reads TGCGCCAGCAGTGTTTGCACTAGCTCCTACAATGAGCAGTTCTTC.

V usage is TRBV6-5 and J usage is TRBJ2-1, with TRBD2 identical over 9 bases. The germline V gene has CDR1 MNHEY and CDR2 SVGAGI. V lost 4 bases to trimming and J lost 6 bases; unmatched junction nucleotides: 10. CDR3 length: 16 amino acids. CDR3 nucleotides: TGTGCCAGCAGTTCTCTGGCGGGAGGGTCGTCCAATGAGCAGTTCTTC. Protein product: CASSSLAGGSSNEQFF.

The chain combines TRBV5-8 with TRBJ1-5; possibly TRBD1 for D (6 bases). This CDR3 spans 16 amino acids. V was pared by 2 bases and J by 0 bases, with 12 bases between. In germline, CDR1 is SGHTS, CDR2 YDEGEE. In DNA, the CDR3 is TGTGCCAGCAGCTTCCGGGACACCATTAGCAATCAGCCCCAGCATTTT. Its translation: CASSFRDTISNQPQHF.

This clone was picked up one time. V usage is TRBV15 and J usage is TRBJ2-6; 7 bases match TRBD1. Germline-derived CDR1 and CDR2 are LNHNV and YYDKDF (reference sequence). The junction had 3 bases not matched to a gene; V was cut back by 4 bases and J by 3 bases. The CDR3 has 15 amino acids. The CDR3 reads CATSITGVGANVLTF. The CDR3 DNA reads TGTGCCACCAGCATAACAGGGGTTGGGGCCAACGTCCTGACTTTC.

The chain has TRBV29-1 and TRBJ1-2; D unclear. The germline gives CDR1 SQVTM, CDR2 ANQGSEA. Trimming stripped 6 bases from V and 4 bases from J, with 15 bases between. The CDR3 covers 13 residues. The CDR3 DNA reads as TGCAGCGTCAATACCCCATCGGGCTATGGCTACACCTTC. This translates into CSVNTPSGYGYTF. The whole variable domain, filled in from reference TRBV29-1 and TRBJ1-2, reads SAVISQKPSRDICQRGTSLTIQCQVDSQVTMMFWYRQQPGQSLTLIATANQGSEATYESGFVIDKFPISRPNLTFSTLTVSNMSPEDSSIYLCSVNTPSGYGYTFGSGTRLTVV.

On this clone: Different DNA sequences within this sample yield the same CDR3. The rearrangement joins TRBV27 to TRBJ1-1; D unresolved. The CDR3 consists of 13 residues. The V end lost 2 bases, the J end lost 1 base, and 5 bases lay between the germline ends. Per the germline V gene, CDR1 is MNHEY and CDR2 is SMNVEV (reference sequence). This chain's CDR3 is CASSLRENTEAFF. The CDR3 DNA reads TGTGCCAGCAGTTTACGAGAGAACACTGAAGCTTTCTTT.

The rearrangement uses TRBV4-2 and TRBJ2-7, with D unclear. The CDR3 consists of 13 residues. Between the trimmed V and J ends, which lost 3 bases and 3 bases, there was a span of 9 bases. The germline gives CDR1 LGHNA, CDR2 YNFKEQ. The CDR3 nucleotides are TGTGCCAGCAGCCAGATAATAAACTACGAGCAGTACTTC. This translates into CASSQIINYEQYF.

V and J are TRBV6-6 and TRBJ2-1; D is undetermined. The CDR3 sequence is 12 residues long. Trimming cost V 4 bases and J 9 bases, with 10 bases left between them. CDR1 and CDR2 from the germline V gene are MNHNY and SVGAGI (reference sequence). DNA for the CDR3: TGTGCCAGCAGTTTCACCGAGCTTGAGCAGTTCTTC. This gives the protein CASSFTELEQFF.

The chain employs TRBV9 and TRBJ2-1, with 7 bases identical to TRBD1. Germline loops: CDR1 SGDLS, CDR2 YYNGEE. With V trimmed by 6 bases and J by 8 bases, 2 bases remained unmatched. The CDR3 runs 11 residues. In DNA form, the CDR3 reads TGTGCCAGCACTACAGGGGATGAGCAGTTCTTC. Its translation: CASTTGDEQFF. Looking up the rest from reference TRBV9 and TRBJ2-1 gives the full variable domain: DSGVTQTPKHLITATGQRVTLRCSPRSGDLSVYWYQQSLDQGLQFLIQYYNGEERAKGNILERFSAQQFPDLHSELNLSSLELGDSALYFCASTTGDEQFFGPGTRLTVL.

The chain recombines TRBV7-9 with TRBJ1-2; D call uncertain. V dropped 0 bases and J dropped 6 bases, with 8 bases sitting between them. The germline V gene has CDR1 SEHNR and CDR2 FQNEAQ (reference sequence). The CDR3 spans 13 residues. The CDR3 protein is CASSLARSNGYTF. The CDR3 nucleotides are TGTGCCAGCAGCTTAGCGAGATCCAATGGCTACACCTTC. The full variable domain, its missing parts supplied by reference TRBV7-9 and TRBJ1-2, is DTGVSQNPRHKITKRGQNVTFRCDPISEHNRLYWYRQTLGQGPEFLTYFQNEAQLEKSRLLSDRFSAERPKGSFSTLEIQRTEQGDSAMYLCASSLARSNGYTFGSGTRLTVV.

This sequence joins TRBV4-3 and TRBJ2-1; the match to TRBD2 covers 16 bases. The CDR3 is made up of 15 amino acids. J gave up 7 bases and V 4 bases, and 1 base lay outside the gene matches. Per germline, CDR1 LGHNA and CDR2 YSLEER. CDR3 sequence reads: CASSPGLAGGNEQFF. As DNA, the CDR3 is TGCGCCAGCAGCCCGGGACTAGCGGGGGGGAATGAGCAGTTCTTC.

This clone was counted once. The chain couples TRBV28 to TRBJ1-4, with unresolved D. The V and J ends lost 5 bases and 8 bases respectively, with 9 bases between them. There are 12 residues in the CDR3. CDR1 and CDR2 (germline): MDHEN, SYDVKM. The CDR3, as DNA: TGTGCCAGCAGTACGAGTGGCGAAAAACTGTTTTTT. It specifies CASSTSGEKLFF.

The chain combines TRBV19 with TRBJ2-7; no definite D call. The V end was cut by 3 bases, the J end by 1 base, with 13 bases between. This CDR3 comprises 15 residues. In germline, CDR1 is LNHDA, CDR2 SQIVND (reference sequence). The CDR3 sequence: CASSMVAGSSYEQYF. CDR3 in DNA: TGTGCCAGTAGTATGGTGGCAGGTTCATCCTACGAGCAGTACTTC.

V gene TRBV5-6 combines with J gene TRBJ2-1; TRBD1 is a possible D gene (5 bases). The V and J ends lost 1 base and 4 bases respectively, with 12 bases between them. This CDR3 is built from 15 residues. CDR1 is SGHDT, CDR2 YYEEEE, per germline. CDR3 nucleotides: TGTGCCAGCAGCTTGAGGACACTGATATACAATGAGCAGTTCTTC. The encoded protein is CASSLRTLIYNEQFF.

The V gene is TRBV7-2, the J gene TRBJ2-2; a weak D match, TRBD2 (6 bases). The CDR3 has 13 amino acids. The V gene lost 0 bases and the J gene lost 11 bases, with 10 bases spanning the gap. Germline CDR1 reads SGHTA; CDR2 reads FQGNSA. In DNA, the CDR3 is TGTGCCAGCAGCTTAGCAGGGCGGGGTGAGCTGTTTTTT. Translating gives CASSLAGRGELFF.

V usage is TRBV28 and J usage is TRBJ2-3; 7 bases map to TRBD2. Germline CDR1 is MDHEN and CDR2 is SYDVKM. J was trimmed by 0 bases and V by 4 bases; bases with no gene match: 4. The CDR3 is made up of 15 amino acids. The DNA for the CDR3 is TGTGCCAGCAGTTCCAGCGGGGTTAGCACAGATACGCAGTATTTT. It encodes CASSSSGVSTDTQYF.

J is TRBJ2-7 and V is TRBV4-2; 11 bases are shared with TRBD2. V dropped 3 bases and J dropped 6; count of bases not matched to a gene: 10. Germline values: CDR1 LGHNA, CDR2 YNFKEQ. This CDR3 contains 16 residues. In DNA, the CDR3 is TGTGCCAGCAGCCAGCAGCTAGCGGGAGGCCCCGGCGAGCAGTACTTC. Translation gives CASSQQLAGGPGEQYF.

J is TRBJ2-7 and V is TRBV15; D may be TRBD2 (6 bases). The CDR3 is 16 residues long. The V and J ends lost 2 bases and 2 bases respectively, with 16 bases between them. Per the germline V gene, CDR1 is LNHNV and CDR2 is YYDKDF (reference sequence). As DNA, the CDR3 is TGTGCCACCAGCAGAACCATGGGGAGGTCGACCTACGAGCAGTACTTC. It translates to CATSRTMGRSTYEQYF.

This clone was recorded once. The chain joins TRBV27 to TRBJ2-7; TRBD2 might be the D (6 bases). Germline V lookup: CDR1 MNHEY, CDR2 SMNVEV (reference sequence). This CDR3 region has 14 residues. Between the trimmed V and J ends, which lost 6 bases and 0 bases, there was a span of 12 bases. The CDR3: CASRGAGSSYEQYF. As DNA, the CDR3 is TGTGCCAGCAGGGGCGCCGGGAGCTCCTACGAGCAGTACTTC.

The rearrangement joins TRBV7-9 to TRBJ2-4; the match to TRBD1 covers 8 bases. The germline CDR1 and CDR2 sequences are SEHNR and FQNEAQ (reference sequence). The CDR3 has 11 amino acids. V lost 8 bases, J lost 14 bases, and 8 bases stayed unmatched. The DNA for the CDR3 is TGTGCCAGCGGGCGACAGGGGATTGAGTACTTC. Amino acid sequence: CASGRQGIEYF.

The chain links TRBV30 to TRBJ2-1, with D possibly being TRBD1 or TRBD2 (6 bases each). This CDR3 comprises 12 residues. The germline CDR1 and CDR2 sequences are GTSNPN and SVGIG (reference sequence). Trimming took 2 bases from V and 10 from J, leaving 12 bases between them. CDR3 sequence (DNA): TGTGCCTGGAGTCGGGGGCTCAGGGAGCAGTTCTTC. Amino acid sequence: CAWSRGLREQFF.

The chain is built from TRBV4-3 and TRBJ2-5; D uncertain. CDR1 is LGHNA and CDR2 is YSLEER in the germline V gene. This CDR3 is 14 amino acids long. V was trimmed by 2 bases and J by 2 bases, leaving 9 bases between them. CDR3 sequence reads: CASSQRASQETQYF. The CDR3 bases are TGCGCCAGCAGCCAAAGGGCGTCTCAAGAGACCCAGTACTTC.

CDR3: CASSQVLADPYEQYF. CDR3 sequence (DNA): TGCGCCAGCAGCCAAGTACTAGCGGACCCCTACGAGCAGTACTTC. This rearrangement joins TRBV4-1 to TRBJ2-7; TRBD2 matches 8 bases. There are 15 residues in the CDR3. The J segment lost 2 bases and the V segment lost 1 base, leaving 4 bases of the junction unmatched. Germline CDR1 reads MGHRA; CDR2 reads YSYEKL.

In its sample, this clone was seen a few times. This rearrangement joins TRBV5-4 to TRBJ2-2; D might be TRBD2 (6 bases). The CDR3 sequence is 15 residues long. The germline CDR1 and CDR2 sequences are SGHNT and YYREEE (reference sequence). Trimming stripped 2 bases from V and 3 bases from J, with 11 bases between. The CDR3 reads CASSLGRGYTGELFF. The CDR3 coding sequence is TGTGCCAGCAGCTTAGGGCGGGGATACACCGGGGAGCTGTTTTTT.

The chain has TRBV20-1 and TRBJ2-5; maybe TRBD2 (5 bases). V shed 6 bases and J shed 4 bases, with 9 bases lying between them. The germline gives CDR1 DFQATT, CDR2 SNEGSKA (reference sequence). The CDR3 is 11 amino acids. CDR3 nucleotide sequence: TGCAGTGCGGGTCGGGGAGAGACCCAGTACTTC. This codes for CSAGRGETQYF.